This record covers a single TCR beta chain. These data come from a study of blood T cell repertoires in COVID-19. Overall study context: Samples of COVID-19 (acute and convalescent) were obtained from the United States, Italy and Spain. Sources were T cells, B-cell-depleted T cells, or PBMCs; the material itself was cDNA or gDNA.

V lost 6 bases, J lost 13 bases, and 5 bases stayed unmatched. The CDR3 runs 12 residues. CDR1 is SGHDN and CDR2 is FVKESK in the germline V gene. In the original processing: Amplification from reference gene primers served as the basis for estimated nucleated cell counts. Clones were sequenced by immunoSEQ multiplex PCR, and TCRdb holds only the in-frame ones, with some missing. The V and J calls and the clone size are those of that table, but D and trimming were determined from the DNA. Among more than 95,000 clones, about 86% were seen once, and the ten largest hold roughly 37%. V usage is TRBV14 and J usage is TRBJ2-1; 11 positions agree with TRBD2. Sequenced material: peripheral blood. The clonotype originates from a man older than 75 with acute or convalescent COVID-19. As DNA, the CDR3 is TGTGCCAGCAGACCCACTAGCGGGAGACAGTTCTTC. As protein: CASRPTSGRQFF.